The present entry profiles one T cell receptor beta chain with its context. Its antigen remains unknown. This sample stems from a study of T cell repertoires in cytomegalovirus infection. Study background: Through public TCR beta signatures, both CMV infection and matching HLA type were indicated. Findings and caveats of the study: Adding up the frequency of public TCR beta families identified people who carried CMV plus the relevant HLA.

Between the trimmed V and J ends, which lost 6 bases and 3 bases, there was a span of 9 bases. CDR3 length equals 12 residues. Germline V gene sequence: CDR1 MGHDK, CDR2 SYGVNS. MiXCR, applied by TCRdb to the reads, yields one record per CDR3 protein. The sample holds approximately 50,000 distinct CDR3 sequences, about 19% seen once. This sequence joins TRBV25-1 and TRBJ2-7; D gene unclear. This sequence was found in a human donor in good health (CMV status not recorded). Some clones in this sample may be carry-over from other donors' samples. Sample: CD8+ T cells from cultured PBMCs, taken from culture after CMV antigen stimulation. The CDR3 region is CASRLGYYEQYF. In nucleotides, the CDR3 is TGTGCCAGCAGATTGGGGTACTACGAGCAGTACTTC.